The clone carrying this T cell receptor beta chain occurred many times. Its antigen is not identified. What was amplified from RNA transcripts were TCR beta CDR3 regions. The HTBI set primed first-round TCR CDR3 RT-PCR. TCRdb reprocessed the multiplex PCR reads via MiXCR and lists one record per CDR3 protein. The data hold 300,000 to 400,000 distinct CDR3 sequences, with 18% observed a single time. V was cut by 3 bases and J by 5 bases, with 15 bases left in between. The V gene's germline CDR1 is SGHTS and CDR2 YDEGEE. The CDR3 length is 15 residues. Based on clinical symptoms, serum thyroxine and TRAb, thyroid ultrasound and orbital computed tomography, diagnoses were reached. This sample was included in a study of T cells in Graves' hyperthyroidism and ophthalmopathy. Study-wide findings and caveats: Most expanded thyroid clonotypes above 0.001 also appeared in blood.

This TCR derives from a woman aged 50 to 60 with Graves' hyperthyroidism. Material: blood. The chain combines TRBV5-8 with TRBJ1-5; the D is unclear. The CDR3: CASSSTIRAHQPQHF. CDR3 DNA: TGTGCCAGCAGCTCTACAATAAGGGCTCATCAGCCCCAGCATTTT.